The clone carrying this T cell receptor (beta chain) was seen only a few times. Its specificity is not known. The entry originates in a study of T cell responses to AZD1222 COVID-19 vaccine. The data were produced by immunoSEQ multiplex PCR, yet TCRdb's version contains in-frame clones alone and is incomplete. The sample shows some 150,000 clones, about 92% of them seen only once. Study-level results: As reported, nearly half of all spike-specific TCRs target variant regions that are unmutated. Clonal diversity may have been underestimated, and the donors were mostly white British, with more females than males.

The CDR3 is 17 amino acids. Per germline, CDR1 SGHTA and CDR2 FQGNSA. Trimming cost V 0 bases and J 7 bases; bases outside gene matches: 12. This receptor was identified in an adult who received the AZD1222 COVID-19 vaccine. The chain employs TRBV7-2 and TRBJ1-2; 9 nucleotides agree with TRBD1. Sequencing used peripheral blood, obtained 28 days after the second AZD1222 dose. Written as DNA, the CDR3 is TGTGCCAGCAGCTTAGCGGGTCCCGGGACAGGGAGGGGTGGCTACACCTTC. The encoded protein is CASSLAGPGTGRGGYTF.